A single sample gave rise to the 21 T cell receptor beta chains below, sequenced in a study of human T cells and chemical hapten exposure. Time point reported: patch test 1, 2 weeks after DPC sensitization. The treatment: therapeutic diphenylcyclopropenone sensitization with weekly scalp DPC. Total RNA came from unfractionated whole blood. TCRdb processed the RACE reads anew with MiXCR; each CDR3 protein has one entry. The sample lists approximately 52,000 distinct CDR3 sequences; about 11% were seen once. The specimen was whole blood, collected in connection with sensitization to the hapten diphenylcyclopropenone (DPC). These receptors came from a woman aged 40 to 50 with alopecia areata. Some clones in this sample may be carry-over from other donors' samples.

This clonotype was counted at least ten times. V is TRBV6-5 and J is TRBJ1-6; TRBD1 agrees at 10 bases. The length of the CDR3 is 16 residues. Germline V gene data show CDR1 as MNHEY and CDR2 as SVGAGI. J lost 7 bases, V lost 0 bases, and 3 bases had no gene match. The CDR3 region is CASSYSLDRGNSPLHF. The CDR3, as DNA: TGTGCCAGCAGTTACTCGCTGGACAGGGGGAATTCACCCCTCCACTTT.

The V call is TRBV20-1, the J call TRBJ1-1, with 8 bases identical to TRBD1. Germline V gene data show CDR1 as DFQATT and CDR2 as SNEGSKA (reference sequence). V shed 3 bases and J 6 bases; nucleotides not matched to a gene: 12. The CDR3 sequence is 15 residues long. The DNA for the CDR3 is TGCAGTGCTAGGGGGCAGGGCAGGGGGCACGCTGAAGCTTTCTTT. This translates into CSARGQGRGHAEAFF.

This clonotype was observed a handful of times. This rearrangement joins TRBV18 to TRBJ1-1; TRBD1 might be the D (6 bases). Trimming pared 6 bases from V and 0 bases from J, leaving 14 bases between. CDR1 and CDR2 from the germline V gene are KGHSH and LQKENI. This CDR3 has 15 amino acids. In DNA, the CDR3 is TGTGCCAGCTCGCAAGGGGGGGGACTGAACACTGAAGCTTTCTTT. This gives the protein CASSQGGGLNTEAFF.

This clonotype was recorded a few times. The chain carries TRBV12-3 or TRBV12-4 and TRBJ2-3; D is ambiguous. This CDR3 is 15 amino acids long. Trimming stripped 2 bases from V and 1 base from J, with 10 bases between. The CDR3 coding sequence is TGTGCCAGCAGTTTATCGAGCGACGGCACAGATACGCAGTATTTT. It is translated as CASSLSSDGTDTQYF.

J is TRBJ2-3 and V is TRBV6-5, with D tentatively TRBD2 (6 bases). Germline V gene lookup returns CDR1 MNHEY and CDR2 SVGAGI. Trimming shortened V by 2 bases and J by 2 bases, and 14 bases separated the two germline ends. The CDR3 extends over 16 amino acids. The CDR3 sequence is CASSYGAGGLTDTQYF. CDR3 DNA: TGTGCCAGCAGTTACGGTGCCGGGGGACTCACAGATACGCAGTATTTT.

This clonotype occurred a few times. The rearrangement links TRBV11-2 to TRBJ2-1; D perhaps matches TRBD1 (5 bases). CDR3 length: 13 residues. The V end was cut by 1 base, the J end by 6 bases, with 7 bases between. Germline values: CDR1 SGHAT, CDR2 FQNNGV. CDR3 DNA: TGTGCCAGCAGCTTAGCCAGGGCCAATGAGCAGTTCTTC. Encoded protein: CASSLARANEQFF.

This clonotype was observed at least ten times. The chain combines TRBV7-2 with TRBJ1-5; no reliable D call. The CDR3 runs 14 residues. With 5 bases removed from V and 0 bases from J, the gap between germline ends came to 8 bases. Germline assignment: CDR1 SGHTA and CDR2 FQGNSA. CDR3 residues: CASSPYYSNQPQHF. The DNA of the CDR3 is TGTGCCAGCAGCCCGTACTATAGCAATCAGCCCCAGCATTTT.

This clonotype was recorded at least ten times. The chain is built from TRBV11-2 and TRBJ2-7, with D perhaps matching TRBD1 or TRBD2 (5 bases each). The germline V gene encodes CDR1 SGHAT and CDR2 FQNNGV. The CDR3 contains 15 residues. Trimming left V 2 bases short and J 3 bases short, with 14 bases between. CDR3: CASSLTRDLDYEQYF. CDR3 sequence (DNA): TGTGCCAGCAGCTTAACCCGGGACCTGGACTACGAGCAGTACTTC.

This clonotype was observed a handful of times. The chain employs TRBV7-9 and TRBJ1-5; D is uncertain. There are 14 residues in the CDR3. V was clipped by 4 bases and J by 0 bases, with 7 bases between them. Per germline, CDR1 SEHNR and CDR2 FQNEAQ (reference sequence). CDR3 DNA sequence: TGTGCCAGCAGCTCGCCAGGTAGCAATCAGCCCCAGCATTTT. Amino acids: CASSSPGSNQPQHF.

Only a few counts were recorded for this clonotype. The chain uses TRBV6-5 and TRBJ1-5; D is ambiguous. Per the germline V gene, CDR1 is MNHEY and CDR2 is SVGAGI. With 6 bases removed from V and 0 bases from J, the gap between germline ends came to 9 bases. The length of the CDR3 is 14 residues. The CDR3 sequence: CASSSQYSNQPQHF. CDR3 bases: TGTGCCAGCAGCTCGCAGTATAGCAATCAGCCCCAGCATTTT.

This clonotype has a count of ten or more. The chain links TRBV20-1 to TRBJ1-3, with D perhaps TRBD1 (6 bases). The CDR3 runs to 14 residues. Trimming shortened V by 2 bases and J by 0 bases, and 8 bases separated the two germline ends. In germline, CDR1 is DFQATT, CDR2 SNEGSKA (reference sequence). CDR3 residues: CSARPDSSGNTIYF. CDR3 nucleotides: TGCAGTGCTAGACCGGACAGCTCTGGAAACACCATATATTTT.

This clonotype was seen only a few times. This chain links TRBV20-1 with TRBJ1-1; the D is unclear. The CDR3 is 12 residues long. Per germline, CDR1 DFQATT and CDR2 SNEGSKA (reference sequence). V was pared by 6 bases and J by 2 bases, with 10 bases between. The CDR3 reads CSALPGNTEAFF. CDR3 coding DNA: TGCAGTGCCCTTCCAGGCAACACTGAAGCTTTCTTT.

About this clonotype itself: The junction departs from germline at one end; a sequencing error may be responsible. This chain joins TRBV12-3 or TRBV12-4 and TRBJ2-1; TRBD2 matches at 10 bases. This CDR3 is 16 amino acids long. CDR3 in amino acids: CTSRSELAGTYNEQFF. For the CDR3, the DNA is TGTACCAGCAGATCGGAACTAGCGGGGACCTACAATGAGCAGTTCTTC.

The CDR3 sequence: CASSVGAGSGANVLTF. In nucleotides, the CDR3 is TGTGCCAGCAGCGTCGGTGCCGGGTCTGGGGCCAACGTCCTGACTTTC. The genes are TRBV9 and TRBJ2-6; no firm D call. The ends were cut back, 2 bases at V and 1 base at J, with 10 bases in the middle. The length of the CDR3 is 16 residues. CDR1 SGDLS and CDR2 YYNGEE come from the germline V gene.

This clonotype was detected a few times. The V and J genes are TRBV27 and TRBJ1-1, with 11 bases fitting TRBD1. The CDR3 has 17 amino acids. V was pared by 4 bases and J by 4 bases, with 11 bases of the junction left unmatched. Germline loops: CDR1 MNHEY, CDR2 SMNVEV (reference sequence). This CDR3 reads CASSSGQGAVKGTEAFF. CDR3 coding DNA: TGTGCCAGCAGTTCAGGACAGGGGGCAGTAAAGGGCACTGAAGCTTTCTTT.

At least ten counts were recorded for this clonotype. The chain recombines TRBV20-1 with TRBJ1-1; D gene ambiguous. Trimming took off 3 bases at V and 0 bases at J, with 14 bases between the two ends. The CDR3 has 15 residues. Germline loops: CDR1 DFQATT, CDR2 SNEGSKA (reference sequence). CDR3 sequence: CSARLQEVMNTEAFF. CDR3 nucleotide sequence: TGCAGTGCTAGGTTGCAGGAGGTAATGAACACTGAAGCTTTCTTT.

The V call is TRBV29-1, the J call TRBJ2-7; 7 bases fit TRBD1. CDR3 length: 13 residues. Germline V CDR1 and CDR2: SQVTM, ANQGSEA. V dropped 1 base and J dropped 2; count of bases not matched to a gene: 2. CDR3 in amino acids: CSVEVQGAYEQYF. CDR3 coding DNA: TGCAGCGTTGAAGTGCAGGGGGCCTACGAGCAGTACTTC.

This clonotype was recorded many times. This chain links TRBV7-3 with TRBJ2-3; D not certain. Germline V CDR1 and CDR2: SGHTA, FQGTGA. This CDR3 contains 13 residues. V was pared by 3 bases and J by 5 bases, with 9 bases between. CDR3 sequence: CASSFISGDTQYF. CDR3 bases: TGTGCCAGCAGCTTCATATCGGGAGATACGCAGTATTTT.

The chain carries TRBV10-3 and TRBJ2-6, with 7 positions matching TRBD1. The junction had 7 bases not matched to a gene; V was cut back by 6 bases and J by 5 bases. This CDR3 comprises 15 residues. Germline V gene data show CDR1 as ENHRY and CDR2 as SYGVKD. The CDR3 DNA reads TGTGCCATCAGCCGAGGACAGGAAAGGGCCAACGTCCTGACTTTC. Amino acid sequence: CAISRGQERANVLTF.

This chain uses TRBV24-1 with TRBJ1-1; D is unresolved. The germline V gene encodes CDR1 KGHDR and CDR2 SFDVKD. V lost 8 bases and J lost 0, with 6 bases in between. The CDR3 runs 12 residues. In DNA form, the CDR3 reads TGTGCCACCAAAGGCTTGAACACTGAAGCTTTCTTT. Protein sequence: CATKGLNTEAFF.

This clonotype was observed at least ten times. The chain is built from TRBV5-1 and TRBJ1-2; D gene unclear. In germline, CDR1 is SGHRS, CDR2 YFSETQ. This CDR3 comprises 13 residues. V lost 4 bases and J 7 bases, leaving 14 bases between the germline ends. CDR3 DNA: TGCGCCAGCAGCACCCAAAGCGCTAGTGGCTACACCTTC. Translation: CASSTQSASGYTF.